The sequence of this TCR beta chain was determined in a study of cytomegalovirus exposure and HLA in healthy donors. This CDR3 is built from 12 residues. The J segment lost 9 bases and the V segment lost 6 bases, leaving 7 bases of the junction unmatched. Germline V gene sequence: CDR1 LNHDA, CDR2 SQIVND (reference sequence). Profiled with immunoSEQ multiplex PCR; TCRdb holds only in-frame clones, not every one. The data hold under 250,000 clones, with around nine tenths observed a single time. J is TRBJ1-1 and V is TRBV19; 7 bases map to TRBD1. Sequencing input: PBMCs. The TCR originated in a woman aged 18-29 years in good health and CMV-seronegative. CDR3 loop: CASRGQDGKAFF. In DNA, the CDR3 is TGTGCCAGTAGAGGACAGGACGGAAAAGCTTTCTTT. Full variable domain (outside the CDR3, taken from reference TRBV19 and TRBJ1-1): DGGITQSPKYLFRKEGQNVTLSCEQNLNHDAMYWYRQDPGQGLRLIYYSQIVNDFQKGDIAEGYSVSREKKESFPLTVTSAQKNPTAFYLCASRGQDGKAFFGQGTRLTVV.